Below, 23 T cell receptor beta chains from the same sample are listed, as sequenced in a study of identifying expanded T cells in peripheral blood. The data were produced by immunoSEQ multiplex PCR, yet TCRdb's version contains in-frame clones alone and is incomplete. The profile shows 100,000 to 150,000 clones, less than 90% of them singletons. Sequencing input: blood. The receptors were gathered from a person aged 18 to 75 in good health.

V gene TRBV5-6 combines with J gene TRBJ1-4; TRBD1 matches 8 bases. The V and J ends lost 1 base and 0 bases, in that order; junction bases with no gene match: 5. This CDR3 region has 17 residues. Germline assignment: CDR1 SGHDT and CDR2 YYEEEE. CDR3 in amino acids: CASSLTGGLATNEKLFF. The CDR3 DNA follows: TGTGCCAGCAGCTTGACAGGGGGTCTGGCAACTAATGAAAAACTGTTTTTT.

The DNA of the CDR3 is TGTGCCAGCAGTGAAAATTTCGAGCAGTACTTC. Amino acid sequence: CASSENFEQYF. V gene TRBV6-6 combines with J gene TRBJ2-7; D remains ambiguous. Deletions cut 5 bases from V and 6 bases from J, with 8 bases between. This CDR3 spans 11 amino acids. Germline CDR1 and CDR2: MNHNY and SVGAGI (reference sequence).

This chain joins TRBV9 and TRBJ1-1; D gene unclear. The germline gives CDR1 SGDLS, CDR2 YYNGEE. Trimming removed 3 bases from V and 7 bases from J, with 13 bases in between. The CDR3 has 13 amino acids. The CDR3 spells CASSDKIWGEAFF. The CDR3 DNA reads as TGTGCCAGCAGCGACAAAATCTGGGGTGAAGCTTTCTTT.

The V call is TRBV7-9, the J call TRBJ2-2, with 7 bases that match TRBD2. The CDR3 is 17 amino acids. Per germline, CDR1 SEHNR and CDR2 FQNEAQ (reference sequence). V shed 5 bases and J 5 bases; nucleotides not matched to a gene: 14. The CDR3 nucleotides read TGTGCCAGCAGCAGTCACGGGACTACCCTAGGTACCGGGGAGCTGTTTTTT. Translation gives CASSSHGTTLGTGELFF.

This clone turned up a few times. CDR3 DNA sequence: TGCGCCAGCAGTCTGGGGACAGGGCGCCAAGAGACCCAGTACTTC. Translated: CASSLGTGRQETQYF. The V and J genes are TRBV4-1 and TRBJ2-5; 9 nucleotides align to TRBD1. The junction had 6 bases not matched to a gene; V was cut back by 6 bases and J by 1 base. Germline-derived CDR1 and CDR2 are MGHRA and YSYEKL. This CDR3 contains 15 residues.

The chain combines TRBV29-1 with TRBJ2-7, with 8 bases lining up with TRBD1. The V gene's germline CDR1 is SQVTM and CDR2 ANQGSEA. V shed 4 bases and J 1 base; nucleotides not matched to a gene: 6. CDR3 length: 14 residues. The CDR3 sequence is CSVARDRSSYEQYF. The CDR3 DNA sequence: TGCAGCGTTGCCCGGGACAGGAGTTCCTACGAGCAGTACTTC.

The chain employs TRBV6-6 and TRBJ2-3; TRBD1 agrees at 7 bases. The CDR3 extends over 12 amino acids. Germline V gives CDR1 MNHNY, CDR2 SVGAGI (reference sequence). V was pared by 4 bases and J by 7 bases, with 2 bases of the junction left unmatched. CDR3 sequence: CASSSQGNTQYF. DNA for the CDR3: TGTGCCAGCAGTTCACAGGGGAATACGCAGTATTTT.

This chain uses TRBV7-2 with TRBJ1-3, with no clear D. Germline V gene sequence: CDR1 SGHTA, CDR2 FQGNSA. This CDR3 region has 13 residues. V lost 5 bases, J lost 4 bases, and 9 bases lay in between. DNA for the CDR3: TGTGCCAGCAGCCTATTGGCAGGAAACACCATATATTTT. This sequence encodes CASSLLAGNTIYF. Combining the CDR3 with reference TRBV7-2 and TRBJ1-3 gives the whole variable domain GAGVSQSPSNKVTEKGKDVELRCDPISGHTALYWYRQSLGQGLEFLIYFQGNSAPDKSGLPSDRFSAERTGGSVSTLTIQRTQQEDSAVYLCASSLLAGNTIYFGEGSWLTVV.

The CDR3 sequence is CASSLTQGTNEQYF. As DNA, the CDR3 is TGTGCCAGCAGCTTAACACAGGGGACAAACGAGCAGTACTTC. The chain joins TRBV7-3 to TRBJ2-7; 7 bases map to TRBD1. The ends lost 0 bases at V and 5 bases at J; junction bases unmatched: 4. The CDR3 has 14 residues. The germline V gene encodes CDR1 SGHTA and CDR2 FQGTGA.

V is TRBV5-6 and J is TRBJ1-3, with D possibly matching TRBD1 (5 bases). This CDR3 spans 14 amino acids. In germline, CDR1 is SGHDT, CDR2 YYEEEE. Trimming shortened V by 4 bases and J by 4 bases, and 12 bases separated the two germline ends. This CDR3 is CASSQQVVGNTIYF. DNA for the CDR3: TGTGCCAGCAGCCAACAGGTTGTAGGAAACACCATATATTTT.

The table lists this clone with a count of one. J is TRBJ1-3 and V is TRBV7-2; tentatively, D is TRBD1 (6 bases). The V gene's germline CDR1 is SGHTA and CDR2 FQGNSA. The CDR3 has 14 amino acids. The V and J ends lost 3 bases and 4 bases respectively, with 10 bases between them. The CDR3 sequence: CASSFRGFGNTIYF. In DNA, the CDR3 is TGTGCCAGCAGCTTCAGGGGATTCGGAAACACCATATATTTT. Based on the CDR3 plus reference TRBV7-2 and TRBJ1-3, the full variable domain is GAGVSQSPSNKVTEKGKDVELRCDPISGHTALYWYRQSLGQGLEFLIYFQGNSAPDKSGLPSDRFSAERTGGSVSTLTIQRTQQEDSAVYLCASSFRGFGNTIYFGEGSWLTVV.

This chain uses TRBV18 with TRBJ2-7; D could derive from TRBD1 or TRBD2 (6 bases each). The germline CDR1 and CDR2 sequences are KGHSH and LQKENI. V lost 3 bases and J lost 7, with 19 bases in between. This CDR3 is built from 15 residues. CDR3 region: CASSPGTEGVGEQYF. The CDR3 DNA is TGTGCCAGCTCACCTGGGACGGAGGGGGTCGGAGAGCAGTACTTC.

The rearrangement uses TRBV5-1 and TRBJ1-5; TRBD1 agrees at 7 bases. This CDR3 is 14 amino acids long. V was clipped by 4 bases and J by 3 bases; unmatched bases: 4. Germline CDR1 is SGHRS and CDR2 is YFSETQ. CDR3 sequence (DNA): TGCGCCAGCAGCCCGGGACAGAACAATCAGCCCCAGCATTTT. This translates into CASSPGQNNQPQHF.

The rearrangement uses TRBV5-1 and TRBJ1-1, with 9 bases matching TRBD1. This CDR3 comprises 16 residues. CDR1 is SGHRS and CDR2 is YFSETQ in the germline V gene. V was clipped by 0 bases and J by 5 bases; unmatched bases: 8. The CDR3 loop reads CASSLGDRGSGTEAFF. The CDR3 region has the DNA TGCGCCAGCAGCTTGGGTGACAGGGGGTCGGGTACTGAAGCTTTCTTT.

The chain couples TRBV5-6 to TRBJ2-2, with D unresolved. Germline-derived CDR1 and CDR2 are SGHDT and YYEEEE. This CDR3 contains 15 residues. Deletions cut 3 bases from V and 0 bases from J, with 9 bases between. The CDR3 spells CASSSPYTNTGELFF. The CDR3 DNA is TGTGCCAGCAGCTCCCCGTATACGAACACCGGGGAGCTGTTTTTT.

The chain joins TRBV4-3 to TRBJ1-6; perhaps TRBD1 as D (5 bases). The CDR3 extends over 15 amino acids. The V gene lost 1 base and the J gene lost 6 bases, with 10 bases spanning the gap. From germline, CDR1 is LGHNA and CDR2 YSLEER. The CDR3 region is CASSQGDGGNSPLHF. CDR3 nucleotides: TGCGCCAGCAGCCAAGGGGACGGGGGTAATTCACCCCTCCACTTT.

This clone was detected once. The genes are TRBV21-1 and TRBJ1-4. TRBV21-1 is flagged as a pseudogene. This CDR3 is built from 16 residues. CDR3 in amino acids: CASSKDSWATNEKLFF. For the CDR3, the DNA is TGTGCCAGCAGCAAAGACTCCTGGGCAACTAATGAAAAACTGTTTTTT.

This clone was found once. J is TRBJ1-4 and V is TRBV21-1; the D call in the table, TRBD1, was not verified against the DNA. TRBV21-1 is a pseudogene. The CDR3 contains 15 residues. The CDR3 DNA reads as TGTGCCAGCAGCAAAGTAACAGCAACTAATGAAAAACTGTTTTTT. Encoded protein: CASSKVTATNEKLFF.

J is TRBJ1-4 and V is TRBV6-5, with D tentatively TRBD1 (5 bases). The CDR3 runs to 13 residues. Germline CDR1 reads MNHEY; CDR2 reads SVGAGI. Deletions cut 6 bases from V and 6 bases from J, with 11 bases between. CDR3 sequence: CASSDGTDEKLFF. The CDR3, as DNA: TGTGCCAGCAGCGACGGGACCGATGAAAAACTGTTTTTT.

CDR3 loop: CATNPLAHIYNEQFF. The CDR3 DNA sequence: TGTGCCACCAACCCCCTAGCCCACATTTACAATGAGCAGTTCTTC. The V gene is TRBV7-9, the J gene TRBJ2-1, with D possibly being TRBD2 (5 bases). Germline V CDR1 and CDR2: SEHNR, FQNEAQ (reference sequence). This CDR3 is 15 amino acids long. Trimming left V 10 bases short and J 4 bases short, with 20 bases between.

The chain couples TRBV7-9 to TRBJ1-2; TRBD1 aligns across 7 bases. This CDR3 contains 15 residues. CDR1 and CDR2 from the germline V gene are SEHNR and FQNEAQ (reference sequence). Trimming at V came to 0 bases and at J to 2 bases, leaving 3 bases not matched to a gene. For the CDR3, the DNA is TGTGCCAGCAGCTTAGCGGTAGGGGGCAACTATGGCTACACCTTC. This encodes CASSLAVGGNYGYTF. Full variable domain (missing parts from reference TRBV7-9 and TRBJ1-2): DTGVSQNPRHKITKRGQNVTFRCDPISEHNRLYWYRQTLGQGPEFLTYFQNEAQLEKSRLLSDRFSAERPKGSFSTLEIQRTEQGDSAMYLCASSLAVGGNYGYTFGSGTRLTVV.

The chain uses TRBV9 and TRBJ1-4; D is unclear. The CDR3 is 15 residues long. Trimming took off 1 base at V and 3 bases at J, with 10 bases between the two ends. The germline gives CDR1 SGDLS, CDR2 YYNGEE. The CDR3 here is CASSVFGVPNEKLFF. The CDR3 nucleotides are TGTGCCAGCAGCGTATTCGGGGTTCCTAATGAAAAACTGTTTTTT.

This chain uses TRBV7-2 with TRBJ2-7; tentatively, D is TRBD1 or TRBD2 (5 bases each). Germline assignment: CDR1 SGHTA and CDR2 FQGNSA. The CDR3 loop spans 14 amino acids. Trimming stripped 4 bases from V and 9 bases from J, with 19 bases between. DNA for the CDR3: TGTGCCAGCAGCTCCCCCGGGACCGAGAAGGCGCAGTACTTC. Translating gives CASSSPGTEKAQYF.